This TCR beta chain was sequenced in a study of cytomegalovirus exposure and HLA in healthy donors. Points from the study as a whole: In vitro checks showed that a few CMV-associated chains really do target CMV antigens. Some TCR beta chains (roughly 160 of them) were listed as cytomegalovirus-associated. The presence/absence work took it that sequencing depth was about the same across donors.

In its sample, this clone was seen once. What it recognizes is unknown. A multiplex PCR was run with 60 Vbeta primers and 13 Jbeta primers. TCRdb's copy holds only in-frame clones and misses some; the assay was immunoSEQ multiplex PCR. In the table there are about 140,000 clones, roughly three quarters of which are singletons. All donors participated as healthy donors of bone marrow. The CDR3 covers 14 residues. V lost 3 bases and J lost 2, with 11 bases in between. Germline V gene lookup returns CDR1 MGHRA and CDR2 YSYEKL. The chain joins TRBV4-1 to TRBJ2-7; a weak D match, TRBD2 (6 bases). This clonotype originated in a young man in good health and CMV-seronegative. The material sequenced was PBMCs. As DNA, the CDR3 is TGCGCCAGCAGCCACCGGGAGCAAACCTACGAGCAGTACTTC. Amino acids: CASSHREQTYEQYF.